This TCR beta chain was obtained from a study of T cells in Graves' hyperthyroidism and ophthalmopathy. This CDR3 comprises 17 residues. Germline-derived CDR1 and CDR2 are SGHVS and FNYEAQ. The trim removed 5 bases at V and 4 bases at J, leaving 6 bases unmatched. Diagnosing involved the use of clinical symptoms, serum thyroxine and TRAb, thyroid ultrasound and orbital computed tomography. The investigators amplified TCR beta CDR3 regions from RNA transcripts. First-round RT-PCR of the TCR CDR3 relied on the HTBI primer set. TCRdb independently ran MiXCR on the multiplex PCR reads; one entry per CDR3 protein. This table has about 640,000 distinct CDR3 sequences, less than 25% appearing once. As concerns this clonotype: One base away lies a much larger clone, so this may be a sequencing read error.

This receptor was obtained from a man aged 25 to 45 with Graves' ophthalmopathy. The V and J genes are TRBV7-6 and TRBJ2-3; 16 bases line up with TRBD2. The material sequenced was blood. CDR3 DNA: TGTGCCAGCAGCGGGACTAGCGGGAGGGCCGGAGCAGATACGCAGTATTTT. This gives the protein CASSGTSGRAGADTQYF.